This TCR beta chain comes out of a study of blood T cell repertoires in COVID-19. At the level of the study: Researchers got acute and convalescent COVID-19 samples from the United States, Italy and Spain. PBMCs, B-cell-depleted T cells, or T cells were the source of the cDNA or gDNA that made up the material.

This CDR3 contains 17 residues. J was trimmed by 0 bases and V by 4 bases; bases with no gene match: 7. Germline assignment: CDR1 SGHRS and CDR2 YFSETQ. Assay: immunoSEQ multiplex PCR; the TCRdb copy retains only in-frame clones and omits some. This sample carries 380,000 or so clones, roughly four fifths of them seen once, and the ten largest clones take around 1.1%. This receptor was obtained from a human donor with acute or convalescent COVID-19. The donor label of this sample is uncertain. The chain combines TRBV5-1 with TRBJ2-3; 11 bases are shared with TRBD2. Material for sequencing was peripheral blood. CDR3: CASSPLAGVLSTDTQYF. The CDR3 DNA sequence: TGCGCCAGCAGCCCACTAGCGGGGGTTCTCAGCACAGATACGCAGTATTTT.